The next 21 T cell receptor beta chains were all read from a single sample in a study of blood T cell repertoires in COVID-19. Some clones are missing from TCRdb's copy, which holds only in-frame ones; the method was immunoSEQ multiplex PCR. The table has 15,000 to 20,000 clones, around 80% seen once; the top ten hold less than 25%. Material for sequencing was peripheral blood. Receptors were obtained from a man in his sixties with active or convalescent COVID-19.

J is TRBJ2-7 and V is TRBV30; tentatively, D is TRBD1 (5 bases). Germline CDR1 is GTSNPN and CDR2 is SVGIG (reference sequence). V was shortened by 0 bases and J by 6 bases, with 12 bases between the two germline ends. The CDR3 totals 13 residues. The DNA of the CDR3 is TGTGCCTGGAGTGTACAGGACGCTCGCGAGCAGTACTTC. It encodes CAWSVQDAREQYF.

The chain couples TRBV10-2 to TRBJ1-5, with D possibly TRBD1 on 6 matching bases. The CDR3 runs 14 residues. The germline CDR1 and CDR2 sequences are WSHSY and SAAADI. Trimming removed 10 bases from V and 2 bases from J, with 15 bases in between. The chain's CDR3 is CAIAQGIGNQPQHF. As DNA, the CDR3 is TGCGCCATCGCCCAGGGGATCGGCAATCAGCCCCAGCATTTT.

J is TRBJ1-1 and V is TRBV29-1; 9 bases agree with TRBD1. This CDR3 has 14 amino acids. The germline V gene encodes CDR1 SQVTM and CDR2 ANQGSEA. V shed 0 bases and J 4 bases; nucleotides not matched to a gene: 3. In DNA, the CDR3 is TGCAGCGTTGAAGAGGTGGGACAGGGCACTGAAGCTTTCTTT. It is translated as CSVEEVGQGTEAFF.

This chain joins TRBV18 and TRBJ2-3; D is perhaps TRBD1 (5 bases). The V and J ends lost 2 bases and 2 bases respectively, with 5 bases between them. The CDR3 sequence is 13 residues long. Germline CDR1 reads KGHSH; CDR2 reads LQKENI. CDR3: CASSPGATDTQYF. CDR3 nucleotide sequence: TGTGCCAGCTCACCAGGGGCCACAGATACGCAGTATTTT.

A few counts support this clone. The chain links TRBV5-1 to TRBJ2-6, with 11 bases identical to TRBD1. Germline V gives CDR1 SGHRS, CDR2 YFSETQ. J lost 3 bases, V lost 4 bases, and 15 bases had no gene match. This CDR3 has 20 residues. The CDR3 region has the DNA TGCGCCAGCAGCCCTACCCCTCCGGGACAGGGGGTCGGTGGGGCCAACGTCCTGACTTTC. It translates to CASSPTPPGQGVGGANVLTF.

The CDR3 here is CATSDSISPNQDEQYF. The CDR3 DNA sequence: TGTGCCACCAGTGATTCCATAAGTCCGAACCAGGACGAGCAGTACTTC. This chain joins TRBV24-1 and TRBJ2-7; D remains ambiguous. CDR1 KGHDR and CDR2 SFDVKD come from the germline V gene. The CDR3 contains 16 residues. V lost 2 bases and J 5 bases, leaving 18 bases between the germline ends.

A single count supports this clone. Here the CDR3 reads CASSQSRVTEKMNTEAFF. The CDR3 region has the DNA TGCGCCAGCAGTCAATCTAGGGTGACAGAAAAAATGAACACTGAAGCTTTCTTT. The rearrangement joins TRBV23-1 to TRBJ1-1; a weak D match, TRBD1 (5 bases). TRBV23-1 is an open reading frame whose function is uncertain. The CDR3 length is 18 residues. V was pared by 0 bases and J by 0 bases, with 17 bases between.

The chain couples TRBV29-1 to TRBJ1-2; 8 bases are a match to TRBD1. The CDR3 length is 17 residues. V shed 2 bases and J 6 bases; nucleotides not matched to a gene: 17. CDR1 is SQVTM, CDR2 ANQGSEA, per germline. The CDR3, as DNA: TGCAGCGTTGAAACGAGGGCAGGGGGCGCTTGGATAGATGGCTACACCTTC. Amino acid sequence: CSVETRAGGAWIDGYTF.

The gene calls are TRBV7-6 and TRBJ1-4; 8 bases fit TRBD1. The trim removed 1 base at V and 2 bases at J, leaving 3 bases unmatched. Germline V gene lookup returns CDR1 SGHVS and CDR2 FNYEAQ. CDR3 length equals 16 residues. The CDR3 sequence: CASSLVGQGTNEKLFF. CDR3 bases: TGTGCCAGCAGCTTAGTCGGACAGGGCACTAATGAAAAACTGTTTTTT.

The CDR3 DNA is TGCAGCGTTCGGGGATCACTTTACGGCTACACCTTC. Encoded protein: CSVRGSLYGYTF. The chain combines TRBV29-1 with TRBJ1-2; unclear D gene. This CDR3 contains 12 residues. Germline lookup yields CDR1 SQVTM and CDR2 ANQGSEA. With 5 bases removed from V and 8 bases from J, the gap between germline ends came to 15 bases.

The chain carries TRBV11-3 and TRBJ2-7; 8 positions match TRBD2. Germline assignment: CDR1 SGHNT and CDR2 YENEEA. This CDR3 contains 17 residues. V was clipped by 5 bases and J by 2 bases; unmatched bases: 14. CDR3 coding DNA: TGTGCCAGCAGCGGAGTGTTTGGCGGGAGGTCCACCTACGAGCAGTACTTC. Protein product: CASSGVFGGRSTYEQYF.

V usage is TRBV10-2 and J usage is TRBJ2-3, with a possible D match to TRBD2 (6 bases). The V gene lost 11 bases and the J gene lost 5 bases, with 14 bases spanning the gap. Germline CDR1 reads WSHSY; CDR2 reads SAAADI. This CDR3 is 12 amino acids long. The CDR3 protein is CAAGGTGDTQYF. CDR3 DNA sequence: TGCGCCGCAGGAGGGACGGGAGATACGCAGTATTTT.

The V call is TRBV4-1, the J call TRBJ2-3; 9 bases are a match to TRBD1. Germline loops: CDR1 MGHRA, CDR2 YSYEKL. This CDR3 is 16 amino acids long. Trimming at V came to 5 bases and at J to 4 bases, leaving 10 bases not matched to a gene. The CDR3 loop reads CASSKVPGQGADTQYF. In nucleotides, the CDR3 is TGCGCCAGCAGCAAAGTCCCGGGACAGGGTGCAGATACGCAGTATTTT.

V and J are TRBV19 and TRBJ1-1; possibly TRBD1 for D (6 bases). The germline V and J ends were trimmed by 7 bases and 1 base, with 13 bases remaining between them. The V gene's germline CDR1 is LNHDA and CDR2 SQIVND (reference sequence). The CDR3 loop spans 14 amino acids. CDR3 nucleotide sequence: TGTGCCAGTACTATTGGACAGCAGAACACTGAAGCTTTCTTT. It encodes CASTIGQQNTEAFF.

V gene TRBV6-5 combines with J gene TRBJ2-1, with D perhaps matching TRBD2 (7 bases). CDR1 and CDR2 (germline): MNHEY, SVGAGI. The CDR3 is 13 amino acids. The V gene lost 10 bases and the J gene lost 6 bases, with 16 bases spanning the gap. CDR3 loop: CATMRGGRNEQFF. In DNA, the CDR3 is TGTGCCACTATGAGGGGGGGTCGCAATGAGCAGTTCTTC.

The chain carries TRBV10-3 and TRBJ2-1; 8 nucleotides match TRBD2. Trimming cost V 8 bases and J 5 bases; bases outside gene matches: 11. Germline V gives CDR1 ENHRY, CDR2 SYGVKD. This CDR3 has 15 amino acids. The CDR3 sequence: CAIAPTAGGHNEQFF. The CDR3 DNA is TGTGCCATCGCGCCAACGGCGGGAGGACACAATGAGCAGTTCTTC.

For the CDR3, the DNA is TGTGCCACCCCGGACAGGAACACCGGGGAGCTGTTTTTT. Residues: CATPDRNTGELFF. The rearrangement uses TRBV28 and TRBJ2-2; D might be TRBD1 (6 bases). The CDR3 totals 13 residues. CDR1 and CDR2 (germline): MDHEN, SYDVKM. Between the trimmed V and J ends, which lost 10 bases and 1 base, there was a span of 10 bases.

The rearrangement uses TRBV29-1 and TRBJ2-7; the match to TRBD1 covers 9 bases. There are 13 residues in the CDR3. Looked up from germline, CDR1 is SQVTM and CDR2 is ANQGSEA. Trimming removed 4 bases from V and 7 bases from J; junction bases left unmatched: 8. CDR3 DNA sequence: TGCAGCGTTGTTTGGGACAGGGCGCGGGAGCAGTACTTC. This encodes CSVVWDRAREQYF.

The chain couples TRBV4-1 to TRBJ1-6; the D gene is possibly TRBD1 (6 bases). Trimming shortened V by 0 bases and J by 0 bases, and 6 bases separated the two germline ends. The germline V gene encodes CDR1 MGHRA and CDR2 YSYEKL. This CDR3 is built from 16 residues. The CDR3 protein is CASSQEQGSYNSPLHF. CDR3 DNA: TGCGCCAGCAGCCAAGAACAGGGCTCCTATAATTCACCCCTCCACTTT.

The gene calls are TRBV6-4 and TRBJ2-2; 8 nucleotides match TRBD1. This CDR3 is 23 amino acids long. V shed 4 bases, J shed 0 bases, and the junction held 25 bases outside the gene matches. Germline loops: CDR1 MRHNA, CDR2 SNTAGT. The CDR3 sequence is CASSASPPTGAELNNTNTGELFF. The CDR3 DNA sequence: TGTGCCAGCAGTGCCTCACCCCCGACAGGGGCGGAGTTAAATAACACGAACACCGGGGAGCTGTTTTTT.

The chain couples TRBV6-5 to TRBJ2-1; TRBD1 matches 10 bases. V shed 6 bases and J 8 bases; nucleotides not matched to a gene: 10. Germline CDR1 and CDR2: MNHEY and SVGAGI. This CDR3 has 15 amino acids. The CDR3: CASSRGQGLSDEQFF. In nucleotides, the CDR3 is TGTGCCAGCAGCAGGGGACAGGGGCTTTCAGATGAGCAGTTCTTC.